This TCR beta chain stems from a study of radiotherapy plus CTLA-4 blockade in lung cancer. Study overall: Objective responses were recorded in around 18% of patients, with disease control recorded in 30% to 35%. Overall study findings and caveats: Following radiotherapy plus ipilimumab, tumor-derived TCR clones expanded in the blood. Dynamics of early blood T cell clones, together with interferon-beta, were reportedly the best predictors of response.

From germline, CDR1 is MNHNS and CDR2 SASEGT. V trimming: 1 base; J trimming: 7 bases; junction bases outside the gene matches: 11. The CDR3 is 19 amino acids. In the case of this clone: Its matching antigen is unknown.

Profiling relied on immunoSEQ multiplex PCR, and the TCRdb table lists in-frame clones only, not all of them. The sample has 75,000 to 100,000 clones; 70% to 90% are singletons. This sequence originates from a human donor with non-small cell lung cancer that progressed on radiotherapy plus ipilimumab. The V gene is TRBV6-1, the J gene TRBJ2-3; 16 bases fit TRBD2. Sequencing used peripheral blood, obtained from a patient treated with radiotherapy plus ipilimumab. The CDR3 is CASSEGGLAGGLFLYTQYF. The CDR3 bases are TGTGCCAGCAGTGAAGGGGGACTAGCGGGAGGGCTCTTCTTGTATACGCAGTATTTT.